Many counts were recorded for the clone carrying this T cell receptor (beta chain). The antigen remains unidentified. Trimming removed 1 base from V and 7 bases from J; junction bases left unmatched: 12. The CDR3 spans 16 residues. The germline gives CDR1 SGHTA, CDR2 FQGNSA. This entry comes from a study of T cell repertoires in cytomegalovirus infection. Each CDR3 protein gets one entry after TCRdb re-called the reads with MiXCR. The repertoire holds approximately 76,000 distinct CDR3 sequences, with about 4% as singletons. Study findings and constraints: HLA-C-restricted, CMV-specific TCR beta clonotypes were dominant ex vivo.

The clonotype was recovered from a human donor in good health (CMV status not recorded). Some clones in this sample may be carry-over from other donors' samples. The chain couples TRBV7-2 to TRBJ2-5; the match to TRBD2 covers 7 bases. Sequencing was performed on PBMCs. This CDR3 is CASSLGAGRVQRTQYF. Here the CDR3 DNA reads TGTGCCAGCAGCTTAGGAGCGGGGAGAGTCCAAAGGACCCAGTACTTC.